A single sample is the source of the 19 T cell receptor beta chains below, sequenced in a study of OX40 agonist ivuxolimab in advanced cancers. Assay used: immunoSEQ multiplex PCR; TCRdb lists only in-frame clones, some missing. The sample carries around 25,000 clones, over 70% recorded once. Sequences were derived from CD4+ or CD8+ T cells sorted from blood, sampled in a trial of the OX40 agonist ivuxolimab. These receptors all stem from an adult with an advanced solid tumor such as melanoma, head and neck, liver or kidney cancer.

This chain joins TRBV5-4 and TRBJ1-1, with 7 bases aligning to TRBD1. Germline V gene lookup returns CDR1 SGHNT and CDR2 YYREEE (reference sequence). The CDR3 has 12 residues. Unmatched junction bases numbered 1, after V lost 2 bases and J lost 6 bases. CDR3 sequence reads: CASSFGTAEAFF. The CDR3 DNA follows: TGTGCCAGCAGCTTCGGGACAGCTGAAGCTTTCTTT.

This chain uses TRBV13 with TRBJ2-6, with 7 bases matching TRBD1. CDR1 PRHDT and CDR2 FYEKMQ come from the germline V gene (reference sequence). Trimming took 5 bases from V and 1 from J; bases not matched to a gene: 2. There are 15 residues in the CDR3. CDR3 in DNA: TGTGCCAGCAGCCCGACAGGGTCTGGGGCCAACGTCCTGACTTTC. Translated: CASSPTGSGANVLTF.

The V and J genes are TRBV9 and TRBJ2-5, with a possible D match to TRBD2 (6 bases). Trimming took off 3 bases at V and 2 bases at J, with 11 bases between the two ends. The CDR3 consists of 14 residues. CDR1 is SGDLS and CDR2 is YYNGEE in the germline V gene. CDR3 nucleotide sequence: TGTGCCAGCAGCGCCTGGGACTTACAAGAGACCCAGTACTTC. Translated: CASSAWDLQETQYF.

The table lists this clone with a few counts. The chain couples TRBV10-3 to TRBJ1-3; a weak D match, TRBD1 (5 bases). CDR3 length equals 16 residues. From germline, CDR1 is ENHRY and CDR2 SYGVKD. The V end lost 0 bases, the J end lost 4 bases, and 13 bases lay between the germline ends. The CDR3 region is CAISESVSGSGNTIYF. CDR3 nucleotide sequence: TGTGCCATCAGTGAGTCGGTGTCAGGGAGCGGAAACACCATATATTTT.

The chain carries TRBV12-5 and TRBJ2-5, with D possibly matching TRBD1 (6 bases). The CDR3 length is 12 residues. Per the germline V gene, CDR1 is LGHNT and CDR2 is FRNRAP. Trimming removed 1 base from V and 8 bases from J, with 8 bases in between. The CDR3 DNA is TGTGCTAGTGGTTTGGAAGGGGGAACCCAGTACTTC. Amino acid sequence: CASGLEGGTQYF. The full variable domain, rest sourced from reference TRBV12-5 and TRBJ2-5, is DARVTQTPRHKVTEMGQEVTMRCQPILGHNTVFWYRQTMMQGLELLAYFRNRAPLDDSGMPKDRFSAEMPDATLATLKIQPSEPRDSAVYFCASGLEGGTQYFGPGTRLLVL.

The chain has TRBV7-6 and TRBJ1-6; weak D call: TRBD1 (5 bases). V lost 0 bases and J lost 10, with 10 bases in between. The CDR3 length is 14 residues. The germline V gene has CDR1 SGHVS and CDR2 FNYEAQ. In DNA form, the CDR3 reads TGTGCCAGCAGCTTAGCGGGTAGGGACTCACCCCTCCACTTT. Protein sequence: CASSLAGRDSPLHF. Full variable domain (outside the CDR3, taken from reference TRBV7-6 and TRBJ1-6): GAGVSQSPRYKVTKRGQDVALRCDPISGHVSLYWYRQALGQGPEFLTYFNYEAQQDKSGLPNDRFSAERPEGSISTLTIQRTEQRDSAMYRCASSLAGRDSPLHFGNGTRLTVT.

The V call is TRBV5-6, the J call TRBJ2-7; D is perhaps TRBD2 (6 bases). The CDR3 covers 12 residues. The germline V and J ends were trimmed by 4 bases and 3 bases, with 8 bases remaining between them. Germline V gene lookup returns CDR1 SGHDT and CDR2 YYEEEE. CDR3 DNA: TGTGCCAGCAGCCACGGGAGCTACGAGCAGTACTTC. This sequence encodes CASSHGSYEQYF.

The chain recombines TRBV30 with TRBJ2-5, with no clear D. The V gene lost 0 bases and the J gene lost 2 bases, with 19 bases spanning the gap. CDR1 is GTSNPN and CDR2 is SVGIG in the germline V gene (reference sequence). This CDR3 is 17 amino acids long. The CDR3 loop is CAWSVDRSVFFQETQYF. CDR3 sequence (DNA): TGTGCCTGGAGTGTAGACCGATCGGTGTTTTTTCAAGAGACCCAGTACTTC.

The chain is built from TRBV11-2 and TRBJ1-2; D uncertain. V was cut by 5 bases and J by 13 bases, with 11 bases left in between. The CDR3 spans 10 residues. Germline V CDR1 and CDR2: SGHAT, FQNNGV. The CDR3 sequence: CASSGPRCTF. For the CDR3, the DNA is TGTGCCAGCAGCGGGCCTCGCTGCACCTTC.

The chain uses TRBV9 and TRBJ1-5; no clear D. From germline, CDR1 is SGDLS and CDR2 YYNGEE. This CDR3 comprises 13 residues. V dropped 5 bases and J dropped 7 bases, with 13 bases sitting between them. The CDR3 DNA reads as TGTGCCAGCAGTTGGGGTGTGCGGCAGCCCCAGCATTTT. Amino acids: CASSWGVRQPQHF.

The rearrangement links TRBV6-5 to TRBJ1-1; TRBD1 might be the D (5 bases). Trimming pared 3 bases from V and 3 bases from J, leaving 8 bases between. CDR3 size: 13 residues. CDR1 and CDR2 from the germline V gene are MNHEY and SVGAGI. This CDR3 reads CASSYEGYTEAFF. The CDR3 DNA is TGTGCCAGCAGTTATGAGGGGTACACTGAAGCTTTCTTT.

V is TRBV12-5 and J is TRBJ2-3; D may be TRBD1 or TRBD2 (6 bases each). From germline, CDR1 is LGHNT and CDR2 FRNRAP. V gave up 6 bases and J gave up 6 bases, with 13 bases separating them. There are 13 residues in the CDR3. The CDR3 region has the DNA TGTGCTAGTGGGGTAGGGGGGCCGGATACGCAGTATTTT. Its translation is CASGVGGPDTQYF.

The chain joins TRBV28 to TRBJ2-1; 7 nucleotides line up with TRBD1. Germline CDR1 is MDHEN and CDR2 is SYDVKM. CDR3 length equals 14 residues. V was pared by 5 bases and J by 4 bases, with 5 bases of the junction left unmatched. In nucleotides, the CDR3 is TGTGCCAGCAGTGGGGACAGAACATACAATGAGCAGTTCTTC. Translation gives CASSGDRTYNEQFF.

The V call is TRBV5-1, the J call TRBJ2-4; TRBD2 matches 8 bases. The germline V gene encodes CDR1 SGHRS and CDR2 YFSETQ. This CDR3 spans 11 amino acids. Trimming took 7 bases from V and 6 from J; bases not matched to a gene: 0. The CDR3 DNA follows: TGCGCCAGCCGGGGGGGAAACATTCAGTACTTC. Translated, it gives CASRGGNIQYF.

The chain links TRBV11-2 to TRBJ2-7, with TRBD1 as a possible D gene (5 bases). From germline, CDR1 is SGHAT and CDR2 FQNNGV. Trimming left V 5 bases short and J 4 bases short, with 18 bases between. The CDR3 has 15 residues. The CDR3 DNA is TGTGCCAGCAGCCCCCGGACACCTCCATTATACGAGCAGTACTTC. It is translated as CASSPRTPPLYEQYF. Complete variable domain (other parts from reference TRBV11-2 and TRBJ2-7): EAGVAQSPRYKIIEKRQSVAFWCNPISGHATLYWYQQILGQGPKLLIQFQNNGVVDDSQLPKDRFSAERLKGVDSTLKIQPAKLEDSAVYLCASSPRTPPLYEQYFGPGTRLTVT.

The chain couples TRBV9 to TRBJ2-7; 10 positions match TRBD1. With V trimmed by 0 bases and J by 7 bases, 10 bases remained unmatched. Germline lookup yields CDR1 SGDLS and CDR2 YYNGEE. The CDR3 totals 16 residues. The CDR3 spells CASSVGGTGVVWEQYF. The CDR3 bases are TGTGCCAGCAGCGTAGGCGGGACAGGGGTTGTTTGGGAGCAGTACTTC.

About this clone: One end of the junction is discordant with germline, which a read error may explain. V is TRBV9 and J is TRBJ2-1; D possibly corresponds to TRBD2 (7 bases). The CDR3 sequence is 16 residues long. The germline gives CDR1 SGDLS, CDR2 YYNGEE. The CDR3 protein is CASNVGGASSYNEQFF. CDR3 coding DNA: TGTGCCAGCAACGTAGGGGGGGCGTCCTCCTACAATGAGCAGTTCTTC.

The genes are TRBV29-1 and TRBJ2-2; unclear D gene. Germline V gene data show CDR1 as SQVTM and CDR2 as ANQGSEA. CDR3 length equals 11 residues. V was shortened by 4 bases and J by 6 bases, with 6 bases between the two germline ends. CDR3 residues: CSVGFAGELFF. CDR3 nucleotides: TGCAGCGTTGGATTTGCCGGGGAGCTGTTTTTT.

In its sample, this clone was seen once. CDR3: CASSLAGSPLHF. DNA of the CDR3: TGTGCCAGCAGCTTAGCGGGGTCACCCCTCCACTTT. The gene calls are TRBV7-9 and TRBJ1-6; D not resolved. V dropped 0 bases and J dropped 10 bases, with 4 bases sitting between them. CDR1 SEHNR and CDR2 FQNEAQ come from the germline V gene (reference sequence). The CDR3 runs to 12 residues.